This entry features one T cell receptor (beta chain) sequence. What it binds is unknown. The library was made from cDNA and included unique molecular identifiers. Each sample of about 0.9 to 11 million input T cells yielded 500,000 or so cDNA molecules, so each molecule approximated one T cell. Each CDR3 protein is one row after TCRdb ran MiXCR on the PCR reads. The sample has hundreds of thousands of distinct CDR3 sequences, 53% seen once. These data originate in a study of post-analysis software for immune sequencing data. The wider study: Relapsing-remitting, secondary progressive and progressive-relapsing multiple sclerosis courses were included. Whole-study results and caveats: Patients carried roughly 5 TRBV segments more frequently than controls did, and TRBV5-6, TRBV5-1 and TRBV20-1 were among them. For normalized Chao1 diversity, multiple sclerosis patients scored significantly lower than controls did. Same-batch samples co-clustered strongly by F measure.

The CDR3 loop spans 12 amino acids. Trimming left V 5 bases short and J 2 bases short, with 10 bases between. Germline CDR1 reads SQVTM; CDR2 reads ANQGSEA. V and J are TRBV29-1 and TRBJ2-7, with D tentatively TRBD2 (5 bases). The source material was blood. The sequence derives from a girl aged 10 to 17 with multiple sclerosis. CDR3 in DNA: TGCAGCGTTACCGGGAATACCTACGAGCAGTACTTC. Protein: CSVTGNTYEQYF.